The clone carrying this T cell receptor beta chain was seen a handful of times. The data belong to a study of T-cell reconstitution after alpha-beta-depleted transplantation in children. The authors prepared the TCRbeta library with unique molecular identifiers. TCRdb redid the calling of the PCR reads with MiXCR, one entry per CDR3 protein. Of roughly 300,000 distinct CDR3 sequences listed, roughly 9.5% are singletons. CDR3 length equals 14 residues. Germline-derived CDR1 and CDR2 are SGHKS and YYEKEE (reference sequence). The ends were cut back, 4 bases at V and 0 bases at J, with 11 bases in the middle.

Source: PBMCs from the stem cell graft donor, taken from the stem cell graft. The TCR comes from a human donor who donated a stem cell graft to a child with SCID. The chain uses TRBV5-5 and TRBJ2-7, with a tentative D call TRBD1 (6 bases). CDR3 coding DNA: TGTGCCAGCAGCAGGACAGCCGCCTCCTACGAGCAGTACTTC. Translated: CASSRTAASYEQYF. The full variable domain, in which reference TRBV5-5 and TRBJ2-7 provide the parts outside the CDR3, is DAGVTQSPTHLIKTRGQQVTLRCSPISGHKSVSWYQQVLGQGPQFIFQYYEKEERGRGNFPDRFSARQFPNYSSELNVNALLLGDSALYLCASSRTAASYEQYFGPGTRLTVT.